This TCR beta chain comes out of a study of shared clonotypes between healthy human individuals. Positive CCR7 selection of CD45RO-negative cells yielded the naive CD8 cells, and terminally differentiated effector memory CD45RA+ cells were excluded. The donors, all of them Caucasian adults, lived in Nashville, Tennessee. TCRdb's copy holds only in-frame clones and misses some; the assay was immunoSEQ multiplex PCR. Of 700,000 to 950,000 clones in the sample, about 96% were seen once. This CDR3 has 15 amino acids. Germline V lookup: CDR1 LNHDA, CDR2 SQIVND (reference sequence). Losses at the gene ends were 5 bases for V and 5 bases for J; bases not matched to a gene: 10.

This sequence was found in a man younger than 45 in good health. Sample: naive CD8+ T cells sorted from blood. This rearrangement joins TRBV19 to TRBJ2-7; 9 bases agree with TRBD1. The CDR3 here is CASSEQGAYYDEQYF. The CDR3 DNA is TGTGCCAGTAGTGAACAGGGGGCTTATTACGACGAGCAGTACTTC.